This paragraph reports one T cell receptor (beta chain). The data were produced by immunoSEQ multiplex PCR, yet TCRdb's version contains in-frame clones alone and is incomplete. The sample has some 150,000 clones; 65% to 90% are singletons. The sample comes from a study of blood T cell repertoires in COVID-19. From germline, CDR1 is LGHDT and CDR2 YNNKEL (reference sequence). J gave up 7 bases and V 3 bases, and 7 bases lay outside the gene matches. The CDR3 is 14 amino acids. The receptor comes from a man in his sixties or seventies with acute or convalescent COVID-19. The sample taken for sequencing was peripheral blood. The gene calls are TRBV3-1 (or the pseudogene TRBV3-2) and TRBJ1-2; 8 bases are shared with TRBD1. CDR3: CASSHFDRGSGYTF. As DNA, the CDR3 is TGTGCCAGCAGCCACTTTGACAGGGGAAGTGGCTACACCTTC.